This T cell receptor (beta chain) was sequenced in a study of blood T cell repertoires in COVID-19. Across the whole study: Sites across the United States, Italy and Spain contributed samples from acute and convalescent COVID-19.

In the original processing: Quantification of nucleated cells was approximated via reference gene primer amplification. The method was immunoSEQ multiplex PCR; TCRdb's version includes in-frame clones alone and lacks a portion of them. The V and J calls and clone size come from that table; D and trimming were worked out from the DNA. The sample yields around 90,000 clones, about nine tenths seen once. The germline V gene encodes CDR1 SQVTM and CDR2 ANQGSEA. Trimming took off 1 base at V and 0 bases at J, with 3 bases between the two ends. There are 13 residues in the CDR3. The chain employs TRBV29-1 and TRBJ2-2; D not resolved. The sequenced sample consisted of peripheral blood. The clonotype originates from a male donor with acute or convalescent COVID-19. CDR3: CSVEASNTGELFF. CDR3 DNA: TGCAGCGTTGAAGCATCGAACACCGGGGAGCTGTTTTTT.